This is a list of T cell receptor beta chains from one sample in a study of HIV-infected patients and healthy controls. TCRdb reprocessed the 5' RACE reads with MiXCR, giving one entry per CDR3 protein. The profile shows 18,000 or so distinct CDR3 sequences, approximately 19% of them singletons. Sequencing used CD8+ T cells from blood. The receptors originated from a human donor in good health. CDR3s include the opening cysteine and the closing phenylalanine or tryptophan. Fields, in order: J gene, D gene, clone size, V gene, CDR3 protein. A D gene is named only where the DNA matches it firmly. Where a row states a size, it is once, few, many or the class of an expanded clone; other rows omit it.

TRBJ2-7 TRBD2 few TRBV2 CASSGQEGGGGWYEQYF
TRBJ1-5 NA NA TRBV13 CASSEGSNQPQHF
TRBJ1-2 TRBD1 NA TRBV12-3/TRBV12-4 CASSDTRDRERVGYTF
TRBJ2-3 NA many TRBV6-2/TRBV6-3 CASSYLDPTDTQYF
TRBJ2-5 TRBD1 few TRBV7-9 CASSADRDQETQYF
TRBJ1-1 NA many TRBV3-1 CASSPTGNTEAFF
TRBJ2-7 TRBD1 medium-sized TRBV19 CASSPQGSSYEQYF
TRBJ2-5 NA few TRBV14 CASSQWTGETQYF
TRBJ1-1 NA many TRBV29-1 CSVELDPRGTEAFF
TRBJ1-5 TRBD1 NA TRBV5-5 CASSLRQGLDQPQHF
TRBJ2-1 TRBD2 NA TRBV20-1 CSARVDGTIRNEQFF
TRBJ1-1 NA many TRBV7-8 CASSLARPGNTEAFF
TRBJ2-3 NA few TRBV7-9 CASSFQGPTDTQYF
TRBJ2-1 NA many TRBV6-4 CASSAGSYNEQFF
TRBJ2-2 NA NA TRBV24-1 CATSDLPRGGGELFF
TRBJ2-7 NA NA TRBV27 CASSFGGGAYEQYF
TRBJ1-1 NA many TRBV29-1 CSVEDWGGVTEAFF
TRBJ2-1 NA NA TRBV7-8 CASSLDQRPYNEQFF
TRBJ1-6 NA NA TRBV6-4 CASSDGEGSPLHF
TRBJ2-5 NA many TRBV29-1 CSALAELETQYF
TRBJ1-1 TRBD1 NA TRBV6-5 CASSYIPTGGGLNTEAFF
TRBJ2-3 TRBD2 NA TRBV7-8 CASSLAAASGYTDTQYF
TRBJ1-2 NA NA TRBV4-1 CASSQGVSGPIGYTF
TRBJ1-6 TRBD1 medium-sized TRBV7-3 CASSLWAGGNSPLHF
TRBJ1-3 NA few TRBV12-3/TRBV12-4 CASSSLGARNTIYF
TRBJ2-1 TRBD2 few TRBV27 CASTLTSGNYNEQFF